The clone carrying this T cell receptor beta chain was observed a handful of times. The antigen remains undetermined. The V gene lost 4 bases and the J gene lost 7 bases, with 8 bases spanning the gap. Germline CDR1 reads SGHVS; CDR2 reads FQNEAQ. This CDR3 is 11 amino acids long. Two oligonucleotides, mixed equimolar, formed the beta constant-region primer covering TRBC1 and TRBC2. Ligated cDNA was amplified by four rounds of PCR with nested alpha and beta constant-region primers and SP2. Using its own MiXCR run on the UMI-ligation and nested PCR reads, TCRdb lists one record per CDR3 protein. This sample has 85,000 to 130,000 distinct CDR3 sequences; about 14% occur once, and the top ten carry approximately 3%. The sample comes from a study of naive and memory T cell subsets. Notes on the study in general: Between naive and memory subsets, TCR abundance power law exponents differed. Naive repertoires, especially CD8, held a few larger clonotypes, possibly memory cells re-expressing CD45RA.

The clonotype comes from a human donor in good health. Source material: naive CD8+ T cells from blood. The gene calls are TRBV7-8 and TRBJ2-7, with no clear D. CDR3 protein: CASSSRVEQYF. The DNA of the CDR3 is TGTGCCAGCAGCTCCCGGGTGGAGCAGTACTTC.